This TCR beta chain was sequenced in a study of molecular identifiers for immune sequencing clone quantification. Study-level background: RNA, taken in replicates from 20,000 or 100,000 naive CD8 cells, was split five ways, with four sequenced. Study outcomes and limitations: Clones above 20 RNA copies contained over 97% of effector molecules but under 1% of naive ones.

A CD8+CD4-CCR7+CD45RA+ gate was used to sort naive CD8 T cells. Concerning this clonotype: Antigen specificity is unknown.

CDR3 length equals 14 residues. The junction had 6 bases not matched to a gene; V was cut back by 5 bases and J by 4 bases. Looked up from germline, CDR1 is MNHEY and CDR2 is SVGAGI. As previously described, bulk TCR libraries were made using listed TCR primers. TCRdb ran MiXCR on the PCR reads and lists one entry per CDR3 protein. The data hold approximately 680,000 distinct CDR3 sequences, with roughly 27% observed a single time. This receptor was obtained from a human donor in good health. Some libraries in this study had Jurkat cell RNA spiked in. The specimen sequenced was naive CD8+ T cells from blood, with Jurkat cell RNA spiked in. As to subset: FACS-sorted CD8+CD4-CCR7+CD45RA+ naive T cells. The gene calls are TRBV6-5 and TRBJ2-3, with 7 positions matching TRBD1. CDR3 in amino acids: CASSRQGVPDTQYF. As DNA, the CDR3 is TGTGCCAGCAGTAGACAGGGAGTGCCAGATACGCAGTATTTT.